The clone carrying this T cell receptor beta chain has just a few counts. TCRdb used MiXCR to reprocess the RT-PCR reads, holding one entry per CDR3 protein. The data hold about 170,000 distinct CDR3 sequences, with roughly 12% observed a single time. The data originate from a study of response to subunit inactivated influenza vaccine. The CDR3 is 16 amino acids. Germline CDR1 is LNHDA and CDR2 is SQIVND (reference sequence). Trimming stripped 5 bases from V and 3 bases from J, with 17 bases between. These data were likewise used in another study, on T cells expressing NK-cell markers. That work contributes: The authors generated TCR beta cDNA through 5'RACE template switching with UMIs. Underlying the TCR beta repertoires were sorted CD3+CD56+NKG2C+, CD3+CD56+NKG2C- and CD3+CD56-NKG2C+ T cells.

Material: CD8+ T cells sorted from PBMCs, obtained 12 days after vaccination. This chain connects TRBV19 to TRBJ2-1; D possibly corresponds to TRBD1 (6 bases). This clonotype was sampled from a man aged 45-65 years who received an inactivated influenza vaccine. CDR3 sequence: CASSSEGQTVYNEQFF. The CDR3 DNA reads TGTGCCAGTAGTTCTGAAGGACAGACAGTCTACAATGAGCAGTTCTTC.